These 19 T cell receptor beta chains originate from one sample sequenced in a study of graft-versus-host responses after intestinal transplantation. Only in-frame clones appear in the TCRdb table, and some are missing; sequencing was by immunoSEQ multiplex PCR. The sample includes nearly 110,000 clones, 80% to 90% seen only once; the top ten take roughly 0.64%. No antigen is known for these receptors. Sequenced material: unstimulated CD4+ T cells sorted from spleen or lymph node cells, taken before transplant. These receptors all come from a human donor who was the organ donor for an intestinal transplant.

This chain joins TRBV4-2 and TRBJ2-2, with a possible D match to TRBD1 (6 bases). CDR3 length: 15 residues. Germline lookup yields CDR1 LGHNA and CDR2 YNFKEQ. V was trimmed by 4 bases and J by 5 bases, leaving 14 bases between them. The CDR3 DNA is TGTGCCAGCAGCCCTAAAAACAGGGAGACCGGGGAGCTGTTTTTT. Its translation is CASSPKNRETGELFF.

The sample holds one count of this clone. This chain uses TRBV30 with TRBJ1-1, with D perhaps TRBD1 (5 bases). This CDR3 has 14 amino acids. Germline loops: CDR1 GTSNPN, CDR2 SVGIG (reference sequence). V was trimmed by 5 bases and J by 1 base, leaving 14 bases between them. The CDR3 sequence is CAWGWGGPNTEAFF. The CDR3 DNA follows: TGTGCCTGGGGGTGGGGCGGTCCGAACACTGAAGCTTTCTTT.

This chain joins TRBV5-6 and TRBJ2-3, with TRBD1 matching 9 bases. From germline, CDR1 is SGHDT and CDR2 YYEEEE. This CDR3 comprises 15 residues. The V segment lost 2 bases and the J segment 4 bases; nucleotides outside the gene matches: 5. In DNA form, the CDR3 reads TGTGCCAGCAGCTTCGGGGACAGGGTTCCAGATACGCAGTATTTT. It is translated as CASSFGDRVPDTQYF.

This clone was observed a few times. The CDR3 DNA reads as TGTGCCAGCAGCTTTTCGGGGCTCCGAGGGGTGGAGACCCAGTACTTC. Protein product: CASSFSGLRGVETQYF. The chain couples TRBV11-3 to TRBJ2-5, with D possibly being TRBD1 or TRBD2 (5 bases each). The V end was cut by 3 bases, the J end by 5 bases, with 19 bases between. The CDR3 is made up of 16 amino acids. CDR1 is SGHNT and CDR2 is YENEEA in the germline V gene.

The rearrangement joins TRBV9 to TRBJ2-2; TRBD2 aligns across 14 bases. This CDR3 spans 17 amino acids. Germline V CDR1 and CDR2: SGDLS, YYNGEE. J gave up 5 bases and V 4 bases, and 7 bases lay outside the gene matches. The CDR3 nucleotides read TGTGCCAGCAGCACAGGACTAGCGGGGGGCTTAACCGGGGAGCTGTTTTTT. Its protein is CASSTGLAGGLTGELFF.

This clone was counted only a few times. This sequence joins TRBV7-2 and TRBJ1-4; 12 bases align to TRBD1. There are 14 residues in the CDR3. CDR1 SGHTA and CDR2 FQGNSA come from the germline V gene. J was trimmed by 8 bases and V by 4 bases; bases with no gene match: 2. The CDR3 here is CASSSGQGAEKLFF. The CDR3, as DNA: TGTGCCAGCAGCTCGGGACAGGGGGCGGAAAAACTGTTTTTT.

Concerning this clone itself: An end of the junction does not agree with germline; a read error may underlie this. V is TRBV6-4 and J is TRBJ1-1; D perhaps matches TRBD1 (5 bases). In germline, CDR1 is MRHNA, CDR2 SNTAGT. The CDR3 covers 9 residues. Here the CDR3 reads CASTLGLVF. In DNA form, the CDR3 reads TGTGCCAGCACTCTGGGGCTGGTGTTT.

The V call is TRBV29-1, the J call TRBJ1-1; D gene uncertain. Germline V gene lookup returns CDR1 SQVTM and CDR2 ANQGSEA. Trimming pared 6 bases from V and 0 bases from J, leaving 11 bases between. CDR3 length equals 13 residues. CDR3 amino acids: CSVTQKLNTEAFF. CDR3 sequence (DNA): TGCAGCGTAACGCAGAAACTGAACACTGAAGCTTTCTTT. Looking up the rest from reference TRBV29-1 and TRBJ1-1 gives the full variable domain: SAVISQKPSRDICQRGTSLTIQCQVDSQVTMMFWYRQQPGQSLTLIATANQGSEATYESGFVIDKFPISRPNLTFSTLTVSNMSPEDSSIYLCSVTQKLNTEAFFGQGTRLTVV.

J is TRBJ1-1 and V is TRBV4-1; D ambiguous. The CDR3 has 15 amino acids. Per the germline V gene, CDR1 is MGHRA and CDR2 is YSYEKL. V dropped 1 base and J dropped 1 base, with 10 bases sitting between them. In DNA form, the CDR3 reads TGCGCCAGCAGCCAAGTCGGACGGACGAACACTGAAGCTTTCTTT. This gives the protein CASSQVGRTNTEAFF.

As concerns this clone: One junction end disagrees with the germline gene, perhaps due to a read error. This chain joins TRBV7-7 and TRBJ1-1; TRBD1 matches at 8 bases. The CDR3 is 13 amino acids. The V gene's germline CDR1 is SSHAT and CDR2 FNYEAQ (reference sequence). This chain's CDR3 is CASSQGADTEAFF. In DNA form, the CDR3 reads TGTGCTAGCAGCCAGGGGGCGGACACTGAAGCTTTCTTT.

The chain has TRBV19 and TRBJ2-3; 7 bases line up with TRBD2. The germline V gene encodes CDR1 LNHDA and CDR2 SQIVND (reference sequence). The CDR3 consists of 16 residues. V gave up 4 bases and J gave up 3 bases; unmatched junction bases: 10. CDR3 sequence reads: CASSRLLAVGTDTQYF. The CDR3 DNA is TGTGCCAGTAGTAGACTTCTAGCGGTAGGGACAGATACGCAGTATTTT.

This clone was seen more than once but under ten times. The chain employs TRBV5-1 and TRBJ2-7; TRBD1 is a possible D gene (6 bases). This CDR3 contains 12 residues. V lost 3 bases and J 6 bases, leaving 10 bases between the germline ends. Germline V gene lookup returns CDR1 SGHRS and CDR2 YFSETQ. CDR3 in DNA: TGCGCCAGCAGCTCGTACAGGGCCGAGCAGTACTTC. Translating gives CASSSYRAEQYF. The full variable domain, with the rest looked up from reference TRBV5-1 and TRBJ2-7, is KAGVTQTPRYLIKTRGQQVTLSCSPISGHRSVSWYQQTPGQGLQFLFEYFSETQRNKGNFPGRFSGRQFSNSRSEMNVSTLELGDSALYLCASSSYRAEQYFGPGTRLTVT.

V and J are TRBV6-6 and TRBJ2-5; D might be TRBD2 (5 bases). Germline V gives CDR1 MNHNY, CDR2 SVGAGI (reference sequence). V dropped 8 bases and J dropped 5 bases, with 15 bases sitting between them. The CDR3 runs to 13 residues. CDR3 amino acids: CASRAGSGETQYF. For the CDR3, the DNA is TGTGCCAGCCGGGCGGGTTCGGGGGAGACCCAGTACTTC.

This chain links TRBV19 with TRBJ2-3; 12 bases align to TRBD2. The CDR3 runs 16 residues. V was pared by 3 bases and J by 4 bases, with 5 bases of the junction left unmatched. Germline V lookup: CDR1 LNHDA, CDR2 SQIVND (reference sequence). The CDR3 loop reads CASSILAGGPPDTQYF. CDR3 nucleotide sequence: TGTGCCAGTAGTATCCTAGCGGGGGGGCCCCCAGATACGCAGTATTTT.

In its sample, this clone was seen once. The genes are TRBV27 and TRBJ2-1, with 9 bases matching TRBD1. V shed 4 bases, J shed 6 bases, and the junction held 7 bases outside the gene matches. Germline CDR1 and CDR2: MNHEY and SMNVEV (reference sequence). This CDR3 has 15 residues. The CDR3 coding sequence is TGTGCCAGCAGTTCCCGGACAGGGGTTTGCAATGAGCAGTTCTTC. Residues: CASSSRTGVCNEQFF.

The genes are TRBV11-2 and TRBJ1-3; no clear D. The CDR3 consists of 12 residues. V lost 1 base, J lost 5 bases, and 3 bases lay in between. Germline V gene sequence: CDR1 SGHAT, CDR2 FQNNGV. CDR3 nucleotide sequence: TGTGCCAGCAGCTTAGTGAGAAACACCATATATTTT. Residues: CASSLVRNTIYF.

The V gene is TRBV6-1, the J gene TRBJ2-4; tentatively, D is TRBD1 (5 bases). Trimming left V 6 bases short and J 2 bases short, with 14 bases between. The length of the CDR3 is 15 residues. Germline V gives CDR1 MNHNS, CDR2 SASEGT. In DNA form, the CDR3 reads TGTGCCAGCAGCTCCGACAGACGACCCAAAAACATTCAGTACTTC. It encodes CASSSDRRPKNIQYF.

The chain combines TRBV9 with TRBJ2-1, with TRBD2 matching 10 bases. V gave up 4 bases and J gave up 0 bases; unmatched junction bases: 7. CDR3 length equals 17 residues. The germline V gene has CDR1 SGDLS and CDR2 YYNGEE. CDR3 sequence reads: CASSKLAGASSYNEQFF. CDR3 sequence (DNA): TGTGCCAGCAGCAAGCTAGCGGGGGCCAGCTCCTACAATGAGCAGTTCTTC. Supplemented by reference TRBV9 and TRBJ2-1, the full variable domain reads DSGVTQTPKHLITATGQRVTLRCSPRSGDLSVYWYQQSLDQGLQFLIQYYNGEERAKGNILERFSAQQFPDLHSELNLSSLELGDSALYFCASSKLAGASSYNEQFFGPGTRLTVL.

The genes are TRBV5-1 and TRBJ2-1; 9 nucleotides align to TRBD2. V trimming: 4 bases; J trimming: 3 bases; junction bases outside the gene matches: 5. CDR3 length: 15 residues. Germline CDR1 SGHRS, CDR2 YFSETQ. The CDR3 loop reads CASSGNSGSYNEQFF. CDR3 nucleotide sequence: TGCGCCAGCAGCGGGAATAGCGGGAGCTACAATGAGCAGTTCTTC.